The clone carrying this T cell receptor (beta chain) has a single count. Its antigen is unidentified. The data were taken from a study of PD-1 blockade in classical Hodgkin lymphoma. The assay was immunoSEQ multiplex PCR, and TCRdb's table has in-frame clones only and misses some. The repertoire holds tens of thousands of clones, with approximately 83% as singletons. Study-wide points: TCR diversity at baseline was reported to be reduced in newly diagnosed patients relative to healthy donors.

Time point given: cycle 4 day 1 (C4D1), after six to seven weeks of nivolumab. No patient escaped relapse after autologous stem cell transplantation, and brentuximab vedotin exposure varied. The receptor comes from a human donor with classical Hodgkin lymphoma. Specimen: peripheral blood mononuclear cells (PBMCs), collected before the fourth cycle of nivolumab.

The CDR3 sequence is CASRGVGASYEQYF. The CDR3 DNA reads TGTGCCAGCAGGGGCGTTGGGGCCTCCTACGAGCAGTACTTC. This rearrangement joins TRBV6-5 to TRBJ2-7, with D possibly matching TRBD1 (5 bases). The CDR3 is made up of 14 amino acids. Germline assignment: CDR1 MNHEY and CDR2 SVGAGI. Trimming cost V 6 bases and J 0 bases, with 12 bases left between them.